The entry below describes one T cell receptor beta chain. The data were obtained in a study of T-cell memory formation after mild COVID-19. V was clipped by 1 base and J by 4 bases, with 9 bases between them. There are 14 residues in the CDR3. In germline, CDR1 is SGHTA, CDR2 FQGNSA. TCRdb called the 5' RACE reads again in MiXCR, with one record for every CDR3 protein. The sample holds 100,000 to 130,000 distinct CDR3 sequences, about 18% seen once. V usage is TRBV7-2 and J usage is TRBJ2-3; D uncertain. The sample comprised PBMCs or a T cell subset sorted from them (not recorded which). This clonotype was sampled from a man younger than 35 who had mild COVID-19 (a few samples of this study predate the infection). Cell type and time point are not known. The CDR3 region is CASSLVRLADTQYF. The CDR3 nucleotides are TGTGCCAGCAGCTTAGTACGGCTGGCAGATACGCAGTATTTT. Full variable domain (remainder filled in from reference TRBV7-2 and TRBJ2-3): GAGVSQSPSNKVTEKGKDVELRCDPISGHTALYWYRQSLGQGLEFLIYFQGNSAPDKSGLPSDRFSAERTGGSVSTLTIQRTQQEDSAVYLCASSLVRLADTQYFGPGTRLTVL.